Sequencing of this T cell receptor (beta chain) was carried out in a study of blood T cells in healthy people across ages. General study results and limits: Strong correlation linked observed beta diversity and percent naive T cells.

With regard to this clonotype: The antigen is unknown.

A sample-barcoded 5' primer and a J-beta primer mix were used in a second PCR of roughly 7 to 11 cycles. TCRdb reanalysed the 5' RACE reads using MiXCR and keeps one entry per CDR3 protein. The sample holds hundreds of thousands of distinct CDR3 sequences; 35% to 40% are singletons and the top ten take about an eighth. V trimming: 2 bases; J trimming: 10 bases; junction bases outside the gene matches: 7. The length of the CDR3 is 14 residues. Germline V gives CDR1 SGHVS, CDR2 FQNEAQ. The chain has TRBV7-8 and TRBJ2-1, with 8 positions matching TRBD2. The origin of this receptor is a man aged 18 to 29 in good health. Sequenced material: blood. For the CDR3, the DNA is TGTGCCAGCAGCTTATATCTATCGGGGGGGGAGCAGTTCTTC. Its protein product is CASSLYLSGGEQFF.